This T cell receptor (beta chain) was found in a study of patients and donors after allogeneic stem cell transplantation. Germline assignment: CDR1 SGHDT and CDR2 YYEEEE. J was trimmed by 0 bases and V by 5 bases; bases with no gene match: 4. The CDR3 contains 15 residues. In TCRdb, the RT-PCR reads were re-called with MiXCR into one record per CDR3 protein. This table has approximately 170,000 distinct CDR3 sequences, approximately 25% appearing once. The receptor's source is a human donor who was either an allogeneic HSCT recipient or a stem cell or donor lymphocyte infusion donor (not recorded which). It is not recorded whose cells these are; they may come from a transplant donor. The chain employs TRBV5-6 and TRBJ2-1; 8 bases align to TRBD2. Sequencing was performed on blood, either unsorted or a sorted T cell fraction (not recorded which). DNA for the CDR3: TGTGCCAGCAGACCGCGGGGGGCCTCCTACAATGAGCAGTTCTTC. Translating gives CASRPRGASYNEQFF.